This TCR beta chain was sequenced in a study of OX40 agonist ivuxolimab in advanced cancers. Study results and limitations: Near-lowest levels of clonal expansion characterized partial responders at 0.1-3.0 mg/kg.

Of note for this clone: Its antigen is still unknown.

Assay used: immunoSEQ multiplex PCR; TCRdb lists only in-frame clones, some missing. The sample holds 100,000 to 110,000 clones, roughly 90% seen once. V shed 7 bases and J shed 8 bases, with 9 bases lying between them. Germline assignment: CDR1 MNHNS and CDR2 SASEGT. The CDR3 extends over 11 amino acids. The chain employs TRBV6-1 and TRBJ2-1, with D unresolved. The sequence was obtained from an adult with an advanced solid tumor such as melanoma, head and neck, liver or kidney cancer. This specimen was CD4+ or CD8+ T cells sorted from blood, taken in a trial of the OX40 agonist ivuxolimab. In DNA form, the CDR3 reads TGTGCCAGCACAAAAGCAGATGAGCAGTTCTTC. This gives the protein CASTKADEQFF.